These 7 T cell receptor beta chains were all obtained from the same sample, sequenced in a study of OX40 agonist ivuxolimab in advanced cancers. The method was immunoSEQ multiplex PCR; TCRdb's version includes in-frame clones alone and lacks a portion of them. The data show around 76,000 clones, 85% to 95% seen once. Sequenced here: CD4+ or CD8+ T cells sorted from blood, sampled in a trial of the OX40 agonist ivuxolimab. The origin of the receptors is an adult with an advanced solid tumor such as melanoma, head and neck, liver or kidney cancer.

The chain combines TRBV5-4 with TRBJ1-2; D not resolved. The V and J ends lost 0 bases and 3 bases respectively, with 9 bases between them. The CDR3 totals 14 residues. The germline CDR1 and CDR2 sequences are SGHNT and YYREEE (reference sequence). The DNA for the CDR3 is TGTGCCAGCAGCTTGGTTAATGAGGACTATGGCTACACCTTC. Its translation: CASSLVNEDYGYTF. Together with reference TRBV5-4 and TRBJ1-2, the CDR3 gives the full variable domain: ETGVTQSPTHLIKTRGQQVTLRCSSQSGHNTVSWYQQALGQGPQFIFQYYREEENGRGNFPPRFSGLQFPNYSSELNVNALELDDSALYLCASSLVNEDYGYTFGSGTRLTVV.

CDR3 protein: CASSFPGGRTNEQFF. Here the CDR3 DNA reads TGCGCCAGCAGCTTCCCGGGGGGGAGAACCAATGAGCAGTTCTTC. This sequence joins TRBV5-1 and TRBJ2-1, with 8 positions matching TRBD2. Trimming at V came to 2 bases and at J to 6 bases, leaving 7 bases not matched to a gene. The CDR3 totals 15 residues. Germline CDR1 SGHRS, CDR2 YFSETQ.

The chain has TRBV6-5 and TRBJ2-7; no definite D call. Germline loops: CDR1 MNHEY, CDR2 SVGAGI. This CDR3 contains 13 residues. V lost 2 bases, J lost 4 bases, and 9 bases lay in between. The CDR3 DNA reads as TGTGCCAGCAGTTACCAGCCTAGTTACGAGCAGTACTTC. Residues: CASSYQPSYEQYF.

This chain connects TRBV11-2 to TRBJ1-2, with no clear D. V was cut by 5 bases and J by 0 bases, with 13 bases left in between. The CDR3 runs 15 residues. In germline, CDR1 is SGHAT, CDR2 FQNNGV. As DNA, the CDR3 is TGTGCCAGCAGCCCTCCCGGCACTTCTAACTATGGCTACACCTTC. Protein product: CASSPPGTSNYGYTF.

J is TRBJ2-7 and V is TRBV4-1; 8 nucleotides match TRBD2. CDR3 size: 13 residues. Trimming took 2 bases from V and 3 from J; bases not matched to a gene: 0. Germline CDR1 and CDR2: MGHRA and YSYEKL. CDR3 protein: CASSQTSGYEQYF. CDR3 in DNA: TGCGCCAGCAGCCAAACTAGCGGCTACGAGCAGTACTTC.

This clone was observed once. The chain couples TRBV5-8 to TRBJ2-7, with D unclear. The V gene lost 1 base and the J gene lost 7 bases, with 12 bases spanning the gap. The length of the CDR3 is 13 residues. Germline CDR1 is SGHTS and CDR2 is YDEGEE. CDR3 DNA sequence: TGTGCCAGCAGCTTGTTGGGGAATTGGGAGCAGTACTTC. This encodes CASSLLGNWEQYF.

This chain uses TRBV28 with TRBJ1-5, with D perhaps TRBD1 (5 bases). With 3 bases removed from V and 7 bases from J, the gap between germline ends came to 10 bases. The CDR3 covers 13 residues. CDR1 is MDHEN, CDR2 SYDVKM, per germline. Here the CDR3 reads CASSFEWGQPQHF. The DNA for the CDR3 is TGTGCCAGCAGTTTCGAATGGGGCCAGCCCCAGCATTTT.